The 30 T cell receptor beta chains listed next were all sequenced from one sample in a study of tumor-infiltrating lymphocytes in oesophageal squamous cell carcinoma. TCRdb recomputed calls from the PCR reads with MiXCR, one row per CDR3 protein. The sample holds thousands of distinct CDR3 sequences; about 14% are singletons and the top ten take just under 20%. The sequenced sample consisted of esophageal tumor tissue. The receptor set was obtained from a male donor with esophageal squamous cell carcinoma.

This clonotype was detected once. This likely comes from a read error, as the CDR3 has no conserved phenylalanine or tryptophan at its end. It is unclear where the CDR3 begins or ends on the DNA, so no DNA is shown, and the CDR3 is as TCRdb lists it. The chain is built from TRBV7-9 and TRBJ2-5. The CDR3 length equals 16 residues, ends included. Germline CDR1 and CDR2: SEHNR and FQNEAQ (reference sequence). CDR3 amino acids: CASSSTVINYGYTFGS.

This clonotype was seen a few times. The chain recombines TRBV10-3 with TRBJ2-1, with 14 positions matching TRBD2. The CDR3 spans 17 residues. With V trimmed by 2 bases and J by 4 bases, 4 bases remained unmatched. The germline V gene encodes CDR1 ENHRY and CDR2 SYGVKD. The CDR3 is CAISEPGLAGAYNEQFF. CDR3 in DNA: TGTGCCATCAGTGAGCCGGGACTAGCGGGGGCATACAATGAGCAGTTCTTC.

This clonotype was seen at least ten times. The J gene is TRBJ2-1, the V gene TRBV7-8; 7 nucleotides match TRBD2. The last part of the DNA fits TRBJ2-7 better; the J call may be wrong. Germline CDR1 is SGHVS and CDR2 is FQNEAQ. The CDR3 contains 13 residues. This chain's CDR3 is CASSLTTGGEQYF. In DNA, the CDR3 is TGTGCCAGCAGCCTGACCACGGGAGGTGAGCAGTACTTC.

To note about this clonotype: Likely a read error: the CDR3 ends without its conserved phenylalanine or tryptophan. The DNA is omitted, as the CDR3 cannot be located on it reliably, and the CDR3 follows TCRdb's listing. This chain connects TRBV7-3 to TRBJ2-1; the tabulated D call, TRBD1, remains unverified against the DNA. Germline CDR1 SGHTA, CDR2 FQGTGA. The CDR3 extends over 19 residues, inclusive of both ends. CDR3: CASSRKGASSGANVLTFGA.

Comment on this clonotype: A much larger clone lies a single base off, so this may be a read error. The gene calls are TRBV6-1 and TRBJ2-1, with 16 bases matching TRBD2. Near its end, the DNA agrees better with TRBJ2-7, so the J call may be wrong. The CDR3 is made up of 18 amino acids. Germline V gene sequence: CDR1 MNHNS, CDR2 SASEGT. The CDR3 spells CASSPHNPGLAGGNEQYF. In DNA form, the CDR3 reads TGTGCCAGCAGCCCTCATAATCCGGGACTAGCGGGGGGGAATGAGCAGTACTTC.

This clonotype appeared many times. The chain joins TRBV28 to TRBJ1-2, with D possibly TRBD1 on 5 matching bases. In germline, CDR1 is MDHEN, CDR2 SYDVKM. V was trimmed by 2 bases and J by 2 bases, leaving 6 bases between them. The CDR3 runs 13 residues. CDR3 sequence reads: CASSLEGNYGYTF. The CDR3 region has the DNA TGTGCCAGCAGTTTAGAGGGGAACTATGGCTACACCTTC.

This clonotype was counted between two and nine times. V usage is TRBV15 and J usage is TRBJ2-3; 9 bases are a match to TRBD1. The V gene end was trimmed by 7 bases and the J gene end by 2 bases; junction bases not matched to a gene: 4. The germline gives CDR1 LNHNV, CDR2 YYDKDF (reference sequence). This CDR3 comprises 14 residues. Here the CDR3 DNA reads TGTGCCACCAAGACAGGGGGGGACACAGATACGCAGTATTTT. Protein product: CATKTGGDTDTQYF.

A remark on this clonotype: The conserved final phenylalanine or tryptophan is absent from the CDR3, which likely points to a read error. No DNA is shown, since the ends of the CDR3 on it are uncertain; the CDR3 is the one TCRdb lists. The chain employs TRBV12-5 and TRBJ2-7; no check of the table's D call, TRBD2, against the DNA was made. The CDR3 has 18 residues if both end residues are counted. Germline CDR1 LGHNT, CDR2 FRNRAP. The CDR3 region is CASGERSFPTIYGYTFGS.

V usage is TRBV5-4 and J usage is TRBJ1-4, with TRBD1 matching over 7 bases. The CDR3 runs 14 residues. Germline loops: CDR1 SGHNT, CDR2 YYREEE (reference sequence). The V gene end was trimmed by 4 bases and the J gene end by 5 bases; junction bases not matched to a gene: 5. CDR3: CASSQGTVNEKLFF. The CDR3 coding sequence is TGTGCCAGCAGCCAGGGGACAGTGAATGAAAAACTGTTTTTT. Full variable domain (remainder filled in from reference TRBV5-4 and TRBJ1-4): ETGVTQSPTHLIKTRGQQVTLRCSSQSGHNTVSWYQQALGQGPQFIFQYYREEENGRGNFPPRFSGLQFPNYSSELNVNALELDDSALYLCASSQGTVNEKLFFGSGTQLSVL.

V is TRBV2 and J is TRBJ1-6, with D unresolved. The germline gives CDR1 SNHLY, CDR2 FYNNEI. Trimming shortened V by 5 bases and J by 8 bases, and 13 bases separated the two germline ends. The CDR3 runs to 14 residues. The CDR3 loop reads CASSNRDRYSPLHF. The CDR3 DNA sequence: TGTGCCAGCAGTAACCGGGATAGGTATTCACCCCTCCACTTT.

In this sample, this clonotype turned up a few times. Because the CDR3 is missing its conserved closing phenylalanine or tryptophan, this is likely a read error. The DNA is omitted, as the CDR3 cannot be located on it reliably, and the CDR3 follows TCRdb's listing. The rearrangement links TRBV27 to TRBJ2-5; the DNA was not compared with TRBD2, the D call given in the table. The CDR3 extends over 9 residues, inclusive of both ends. Germline-derived CDR1 and CDR2 are MNHEY and SMNVEV (reference sequence). CDR3 sequence reads: CASSLSGLA.

This clonotype was observed many times. The chain uses TRBV28 and TRBJ2-7, with unresolved D. The germline V gene has CDR1 MDHEN and CDR2 SYDVKM. V lost 4 bases to trimming and J lost 9 bases, with 10 bases between them. The CDR3 runs 11 residues. CDR3 protein: CASSYLSGQYF. The CDR3 DNA reads TGTGCCAGCAGTTACCTCAGTGGGCAGTACTTC.

In this sample, this clonotype is medium-sized. A read error may explain this, as a much larger clone is one base away. The genes are TRBV7-8 and TRBJ2-5; D gene unclear. This CDR3 has 13 residues. V was clipped by 0 bases and J by 11 bases, with 13 bases between them. CDR1 is SGHVS and CDR2 is FQNEAQ in the germline V gene. In DNA form, the CDR3 reads TGTGCCAGCAGCTTAGCTAGTTGGAATGAGCAGTACTTC. Its translation is CASSLASWNEQYF.

This clonotype came up many times. The rearrangement joins TRBV10-3 to TRBJ1-5; 9 bases agree with TRBD1. CDR1 is ENHRY and CDR2 is SYGVKD in the germline V gene. J lost 5 bases, V lost 4 bases, and 6 bases had no gene match. This CDR3 spans 15 amino acids. In nucleotides, the CDR3 is TGTGCCATCAGTGGCGGGACAGGGAACTATCAGCCCCAGCATTTT. Translated: CAISGGTGNYQPQHF.

This clonotype came up many times. This rearrangement joins TRBV10-2 to TRBJ2-5; TRBD2 aligns across 7 bases. Trimming took 4 bases from V and 4 from J; bases not matched to a gene: 0. CDR3 length: 12 amino acids. Germline CDR1 reads WSHSY; CDR2 reads SAAADI. CDR3 residues: CASSAGGETQYF. In DNA form, the CDR3 reads TGCGCCAGCAGTGCGGGGGGAGAGACCCAGTACTTC.

This clonotype has just a few counts. The chain employs TRBV19 and TRBJ2-3, with 11 nucleotides matching TRBD2. Germline lookup yields CDR1 LNHDA and CDR2 SQIVND (reference sequence). The CDR3 is 16 residues long. Trimming removed 7 bases from V and 3 bases from J; junction bases left unmatched: 9. The CDR3 DNA sequence: TGTGCCAGTAATCCTCGACTAGCGGGATTTACAGATACGCAGTATTTT. This codes for CASNPRLAGFTDTQYF.

J is TRBJ2-5 and V is TRBV5-1, with 12 bases fitting TRBD2. The CDR3 totals 16 residues. V dropped 0 bases and J dropped 5; count of bases not matched to a gene: 5. The germline CDR1 and CDR2 sequences are SGHRS and YFSETQ. The CDR3 region has the DNA TGCGCCAGCAGCTTGGAGCTAGCGGGGGGGCAGGAGACCCAGTACTTC. Protein: CASSLELAGGQETQYF.

This clonotype is categorized as medium-sized (0.01 to 0.1%). The chain employs TRBV7-2 and TRBJ1-2; D is possibly TRBD1 (5 bases). V was clipped by 1 base and J by 8 bases, with 11 bases between them. The germline V gene has CDR1 SGHTA and CDR2 FQGNSA. The CDR3 totals 13 residues. The CDR3 protein is CASSLGGGEGYTF. CDR3 DNA sequence: TGTGCCAGCAGCTTAGGCGGGGGGGAAGGCTACACCTTC.

By frequency in the sample, this clonotype is medium-sized (0.01 to 0.1%). The chain links TRBV7-6 to TRBJ1-1; 8 bases agree with TRBD1. The CDR3 extends over 15 amino acids. Germline V gene data show CDR1 as SGHVS and CDR2 as FNYEAQ. Trimming removed 3 bases from V and 1 base from J; junction bases left unmatched: 4. In DNA form, the CDR3 reads TGTGCCAGCAGCTTTCCGGACAGGGCGAACACTGAAGCTTTCTTT. It is translated as CASSFPDRANTEAFF.

This clonotype was seen at least ten times. The chain uses TRBV28 and TRBJ1-5; TRBD1 aligns across 7 bases. CDR3 length equals 15 residues. Germline V gene lookup returns CDR1 MDHEN and CDR2 SYDVKM. The ends lost 6 bases at V and 3 bases at J; junction bases unmatched: 8. CDR3 amino acids: CASSFPGQSNQPQHF. The CDR3 region has the DNA TGTGCCAGCAGCTTCCCGGGACAGTCCAATCAGCCCCAGCATTTT.

This clonotype is classed as medium-sized. The genes are TRBV12-3 or TRBV12-4 and TRBJ1-6; no definite D call. Between the trimmed V and J ends, which lost 7 bases and 2 bases, there was a span of 6 bases. The CDR3 has 13 amino acids. CDR3: CASTEAYNSPLHF. The DNA of the CDR3 is TGTGCCAGCACGGAAGCCTATAATTCACCCCTCCACTTT.

This clonotype occurred many times. The chain combines TRBV28 with TRBJ2-3; the D call may be TRBD1 or TRBD2 (5 bases each). Germline assignment: CDR1 MDHEN and CDR2 SYDVKM. Trimming removed 5 bases from V and 5 bases from J, with 11 bases in between. This CDR3 has 13 residues. This CDR3 reads CASSGTVKDTQYF. CDR3 coding DNA: TGTGCCAGCAGTGGGACCGTTAAAGATACGCAGTATTTT.

This clonotype is deemed medium-sized (0.01 to 0.1%). The chain links TRBV10-2 to TRBJ2-1; D assignment may be TRBD1 or TRBD2 (5 bases each). CDR1 is WSHSY, CDR2 SAAADI, per germline. V gave up 7 bases and J gave up 6 bases, with 10 bases separating them. The CDR3 spans 12 residues. In nucleotides, the CDR3 is TGCGCCAGCAACTGGGGACGCAATGAGCAGTTCTTC. Protein: CASNWGRNEQFF.

This clonotype ranks as medium-sized (0.01 to 0.1%). The genes are TRBV7-3 and TRBJ2-7; 10 bases map to TRBD1. CDR1 and CDR2 from the germline V gene are SGHTA and FQGTGA. The junction had 5 bases not matched to a gene; V was cut back by 3 bases and J by 3 bases. The CDR3 has 15 residues. CDR3 region: CASSLGQGRHYEQYF. DNA of the CDR3: TGTGCCAGCAGCTTGGGACAGGGGCGCCACTACGAGCAGTACTTC.

This clonotype was recorded many times. This chain connects TRBV19 to TRBJ2-1; D might be TRBD1 or TRBD2, each matching 6 bases. The germline V gene has CDR1 LNHDA and CDR2 SQIVND (reference sequence). V dropped 6 bases and J dropped 0 bases, with 12 bases sitting between them. CDR3 length: 15 amino acids. The CDR3 sequence is CASSGGPHSYNEQFF. The CDR3 DNA follows: TGTGCCAGTAGCGGGGGCCCACACTCCTACAATGAGCAGTTCTTC.

Of note for this clonotype: The CDR3 end shows no conserved phenylalanine or tryptophan, and so a read error is likely. The DNA is omitted, as the CDR3 cannot be located on it reliably, and the CDR3 follows TCRdb's listing. The chain carries TRBV7-8 and TRBJ2-6; TRBD2 reflects the table's D call only, with no check against the DNA. Per germline, CDR1 SGHVS and CDR2 FQNEAQ. Including both end residues, the CDR3 is 20 amino acids long. The chain's CDR3 is CASSHTASGGLLSYEQYFGA.

This clonotype was observed many times. The chain joins TRBV28 to TRBJ1-1; a possible D gene is TRBD1 (5 bases). The CDR3 is 12 residues long. Trimming took 2 bases from V and 8 from J, leaving 9 bases between them. CDR1 and CDR2 from the germline V gene are MDHEN and SYDVKM. CDR3 in DNA: TGTGCCAGCAGTTTAGGGGCGAGAGAAGCTTTCTTT. It codes for CASSLGAREAFF.

By sample fraction, this clonotype is medium-sized. A much larger clone differs by one base, so this may be a read error. The V and J genes are TRBV7-2 and TRBJ2-5; perhaps TRBD2 as D (5 bases). The V end was cut by 3 bases, the J end by 11 bases, with 16 bases between. Germline lookup yields CDR1 SGHTA and CDR2 FQGNSA. This CDR3 has 13 amino acids. CDR3 in amino acids: CASSLGSYNEQYF. The CDR3 nucleotides read TGTGCCAGCAGCTTGGGGAGCTACAATGAGCAGTACTTC.

The sample holds many counts of this clonotype. The rearrangement uses TRBV10-2 and TRBJ2-1, with no clear D. CDR3 length: 13 amino acids. Germline CDR1 and CDR2: WSHSY and SAAADI. V was shortened by 7 bases and J by 3 bases, with 10 bases between the two germline ends. The CDR3 spells CASNRQDYNEQFF. In nucleotides, the CDR3 is TGCGCCAGCAACCGCCAGGACTACAATGAGCAGTTCTTC.

This clonotype has just a few counts. V is TRBV28 and J is TRBJ1-3; possibly TRBD1 for D (5 bases). The length of the CDR3 is 22 residues. V was clipped by 3 bases and J by 4 bases, with 34 bases between them. Germline V gives CDR1 MDHEN, CDR2 SYDVKM. CDR3 protein: CASSFLSFFMPGGGSEGNTIYF. CDR3 DNA: TGTGCCAGCAGTTTTCTGAGTTTTTTTATGCCGGGGGGGGGATCAGAAGGAAACACCATATATTTT.